The T cell receptor beta chain described here comes from a study of blood T cell repertoires in COVID-19. Whole-study context: Sites in the United States, Italy and Spain provided acute and convalescent COVID-19 samples. Sample material is recorded as cDNA or gDNA derived from T cells, B-cell-depleted T cells, or PBMCs.

Followed over time, Seattle patients had been enrolled while infection was active. As processed by the authors: The authors estimated nucleated cell counts from reference gene primer amplification. Assay used: immunoSEQ multiplex PCR; TCRdb lists only in-frame clones, some missing. That table supplies the V and J calls and clone size; D and trimming were determined from the DNA. The profile shows 150,000 to 200,000 clones, roughly 79% of them singletons. The CDR3 is made up of 13 amino acids. V lost 5 bases, J lost 1 base, and 8 bases lay in between. Germline-derived CDR1 and CDR2 are KGHSH and LQKENI.

The chain uses TRBV18 and TRBJ1-1; D not resolved. The receptor comes from a woman aged 80 or over with COVID-19, enrolled during active disease. Sequencing input: peripheral blood. The CDR3 is CASSTHENTEAFF. CDR3 DNA: TGTGCCAGCTCAACTCACGAGAACACTGAAGCTTTCTTT.